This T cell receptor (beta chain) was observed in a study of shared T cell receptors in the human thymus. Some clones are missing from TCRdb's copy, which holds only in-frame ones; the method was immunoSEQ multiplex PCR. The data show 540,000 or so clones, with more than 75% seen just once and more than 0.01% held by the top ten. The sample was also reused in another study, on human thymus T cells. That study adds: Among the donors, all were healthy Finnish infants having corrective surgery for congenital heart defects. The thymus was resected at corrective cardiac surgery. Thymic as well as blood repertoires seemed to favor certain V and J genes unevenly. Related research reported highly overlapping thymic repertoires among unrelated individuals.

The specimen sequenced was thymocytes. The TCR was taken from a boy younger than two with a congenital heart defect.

CDR3 DNA sequence: TGTGCCAGCAGCTTGGTAGTTGCGGGACAGGGGGAAGATACGCAGTATTTT. This gives the protein CASSLVVAGQGEDTQYF. The gene calls are TRBV5-4 and TRBJ2-3; 11 positions match TRBD1. J was trimmed by 5 bases and V by 0 bases; bases with no gene match: 8. The CDR3 runs to 17 residues. Germline assignment: CDR1 SGHNT and CDR2 YYREEE (reference sequence).